The rows below give T cell receptor beta chains drawn from one sample of a study of metastatic and nonmetastatic thyroid tumors. TCRdb re-processed the PCR reads through MiXCR. The sample yields about 92,000 clones, 15% seen once. Sequenced sample: blood. These receptors all stem from a female donor with papillary thyroid cancer or a benign thyroid nodule (not recorded which). Some clones in this sample may be carry-over from other donors' samples. Each CDR3 is given without its conserved first and last residue. Clone size appears in some rows only: once, few, many, or a class for an expanded clone.

clone_size	v_call	cdr3_aa
once	TRBV30	AWSEISRGAGTGELF
many	TRBV20-1	SANTALLPNTQY
many	TRBV9	ASSPDPGTGELF
few	TRBV20-1	SARVPGPDTQY
many	TRBV12-3/TRBV12-4	ASSPTGGAYGYT
many	TRBV12-3/TRBV12-4	ASSFLAFADTQY
many	TRBV11-2	ASSLLRTGGENEQY
many	TRBV5-1	ASSLTQGNTEAF
many	TRBV5-1	ASSLTGESYEQY
many	TRBV18	ASSPDRAITDTQY
-	TRBV7-3	ASSLTVWTEQF
many	TRBV28	ASSLYGTGGNSPLH
few	TRBV11-2	ASSLEIQVKTETQY
many	TRBV15	ATSSAPRAGWSYNEQF
many	TRBV28	ASNLQGFGTDTQY
few	TRBV19	AIQKTASGVSEQF
few	TRBV6-1	ASSVQHRNQPQN
many	TRBV19	ASRQSNSPLH
many	TRBV4-2	ASSQEEGAGTEAF
many	TRBV5-6	ASSSGTGQPQH
many	TRBV19	ASRIGTGSEGAQH
few	TRBV6-1	ASGSGGAAEQL
many	TRBV11-1	ASSLAQGRGGSYEQY
-	TRBV5-1	ASSFVRGHGNNSPLH
many	TRBV20-1	SARDSRGSGDYSYEQY